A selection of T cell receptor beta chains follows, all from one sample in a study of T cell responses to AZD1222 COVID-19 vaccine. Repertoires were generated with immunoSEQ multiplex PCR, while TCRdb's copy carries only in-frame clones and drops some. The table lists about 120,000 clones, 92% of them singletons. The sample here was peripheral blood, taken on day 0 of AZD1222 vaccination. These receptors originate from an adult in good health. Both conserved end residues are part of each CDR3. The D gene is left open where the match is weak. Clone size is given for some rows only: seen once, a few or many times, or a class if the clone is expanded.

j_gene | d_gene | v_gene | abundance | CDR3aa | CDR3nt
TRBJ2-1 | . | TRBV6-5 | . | CASSFGSGNEQFF | TGTGCCAGCAGTTTTGGTAGCGGCAATGAGCAGTTCTTC
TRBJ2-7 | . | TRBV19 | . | CASSPPLSPVGYEQYF | TGTGCCAGTAGTCCTCCACTGTCCCCCGTCGGCTACGAGCAGTACTTC
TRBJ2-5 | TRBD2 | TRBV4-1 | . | CARLAGGPQETQYF | TGCGCCAGATTAGCGGGGGGTCCCCAAGAGACCCAGTACTTC
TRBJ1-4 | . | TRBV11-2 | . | CASSGERGTVNEKLFF | TGTGCCAGCAGCGGAGAAAGGGGGACGGTTAATGAAAAACTGTTTTTT
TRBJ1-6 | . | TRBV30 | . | CAWDDRGSYNSPLHF | TGTGCCTGGGACGACAGAGGCTCCTATAATTCACCCCTCCACTTT
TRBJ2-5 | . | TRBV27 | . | CASKLSYQETQYF | TGTGCCAGCAAGCTTTCGTACCAAGAGACCCAGTACTTC
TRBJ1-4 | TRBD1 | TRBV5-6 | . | CASSWGTGDEKLFF | TGTGCCAGCAGCTGGGGGACAGGGGATGAAAAACTGTTTTTT
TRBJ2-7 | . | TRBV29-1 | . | CSVSDRSEQYF | TGCAGCGTTTCAGACAGAAGCGAGCAGTACTTC
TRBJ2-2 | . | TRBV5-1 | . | CASGEMGLGTGELFF | TGCGCCAGCGGCGAAATGGGTCTTGGGACCGGGGAGCTGTTTTTT
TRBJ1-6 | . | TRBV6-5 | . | CASEGGATYNSPLHF | TGTGCCAGCGAAGGCGGGGCGACCTATAATTCACCCCTCCACTTT
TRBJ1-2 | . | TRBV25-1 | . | CASSKGDIRHTF | TGTGCCAGCAGTAAGGGGGACATCCGACACACCTTC
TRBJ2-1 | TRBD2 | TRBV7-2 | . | CASSNSGSFYNEQFF | TGTGCCAGCAGTAACAGCGGGAGTTTTTACAATGAGCAGTTCTTC
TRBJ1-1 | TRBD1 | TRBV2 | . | CASSESRGRGEAFF | TGTGCCAGCAGTGAGAGCAGGGGGCGCGGTGAAGCTTTCTTT
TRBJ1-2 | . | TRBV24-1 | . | CATSDARTANYGYTF | TGTGCCACCAGTGACGCTCGGACAGCTAACTATGGCTACACCTTC
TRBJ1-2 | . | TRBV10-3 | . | CAISENMGTNYGYTF | TGTGCCATCAGTGAGAATATGGGCACTAACTATGGCTACACCTTC
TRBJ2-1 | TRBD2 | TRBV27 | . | CASSFLDGRLAGKGQFF | TGTGCCAGCAGTTTTTTGGACGGTAGACTAGCGGGAAAGGGGCAGTTCTTC
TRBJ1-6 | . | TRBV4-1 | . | CASSQVNNSPLHF | TGCGCCAGCAGCCAAGTGAATAATTCACCCCTCCACTTT
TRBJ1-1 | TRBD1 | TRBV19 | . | CATRQGVYNTEAFF | TGTGCCACCAGACAGGGGGTCTACAACACTGAAGCTTTCTTT
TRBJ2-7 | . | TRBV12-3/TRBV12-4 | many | CASSFGTDYEQYF | TGTGCCAGCAGTTTCGGGACCGACTACGAGCAGTACTTC
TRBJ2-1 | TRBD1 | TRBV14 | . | CASSLRQGALNEQFF | TGTGCCAGCAGCCTTAGACAGGGGGCCCTCAATGAGCAGTTCTTC
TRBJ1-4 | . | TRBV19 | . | CASSIDQWGPGEKLFF | TGTGCCAGTAGTATAGATCAATGGGGGCCGGGTGAAAAACTGTTTTTT
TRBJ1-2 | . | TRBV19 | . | CASSTTVTNYGYTF | TGTGCCAGTAGTACGACAGTTACTAACTATGGCTACACCTTC
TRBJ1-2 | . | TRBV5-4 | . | CASSLEGGIYGYTF | TGTGCCAGCAGCTTGGAAGGCGGAATCTATGGCTACACCTTC
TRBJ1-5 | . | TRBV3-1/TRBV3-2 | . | CASSQVDGDQPQHF | TGTGCCAGCAGCCAAGTTGACGGTGATCAGCCCCAGCATTTT
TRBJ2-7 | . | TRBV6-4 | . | CASSEGQGLAYEQYF | TGTGCCAGCAGTGAGGGACAGGGACTAGCGTACGAGCAGTACTTC
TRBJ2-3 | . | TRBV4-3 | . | CASSQGAGSTDTQYF | TGCGCCAGCAGCCAAGGAGCGGGTAGCACAGATACGCAGTATTTT
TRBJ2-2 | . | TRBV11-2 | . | CASSRKPIGAAGELFF | TGTGCCAGCAGCCGAAAACCCATCGGAGCTGCCGGGGAGCTGTTTTTT
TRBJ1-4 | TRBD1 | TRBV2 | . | CASSEAQTGWNEKLFF | TGTGCCAGCAGTGAAGCGCAGACAGGGTGGAATGAAAAACTGTTTTTT
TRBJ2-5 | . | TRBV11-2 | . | CASSYSGSQETQYF | TGTGCCAGCAGTTATTCCGGGTCACAAGAGACCCAGTACTTC
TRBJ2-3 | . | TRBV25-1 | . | CASSVGRVVSGDTQYF | TGTGCCAGCAGTGTTGGCAGGGTAGTGTCTGGGGATACGCAGTATTTT
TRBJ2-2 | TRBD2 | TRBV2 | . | CASRKGLAGGPDTGELFF | TGTGCCAGCAGGAAAGGACTAGCGGGGGGGCCGGACACCGGGGAGCTGTTTTTT
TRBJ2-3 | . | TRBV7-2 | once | CASSFFGSTDTQYF | TGTGCCAGCAGCTTCTTCGGGAGCACAGATACGCAGTATTTT
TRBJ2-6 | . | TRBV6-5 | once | CASSYSTQAGANVLTF | TGTGCCAGCAGTTACTCGACCCAGGCCGGGGCCAACGTCCTGACTTTC
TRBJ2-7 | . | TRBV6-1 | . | CASSEFSSSYEQYF | TGTGCCAGCAGTGAATTCAGTTCCTCCTACGAGCAGTACTTC
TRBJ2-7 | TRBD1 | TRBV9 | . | CASSVAPDRGVNEQYF | TGTGCCAGCAGCGTAGCTCCGGACAGGGGGGTCAACGAGCAGTACTTC
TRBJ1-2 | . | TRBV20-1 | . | CSARVEGGYTF | TGCAGTGCTAGAGTTGAGGGAGGCTACACCTTC
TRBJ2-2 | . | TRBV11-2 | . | CASSLKAVAAGELFF | TGTGCCAGCAGCTTAAAAGCGGTCGCGGCCGGGGAGCTGTTTTTT
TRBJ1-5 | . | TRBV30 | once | CAWSADSGNQPQHF | TGTGCCTGGAGTGCGGACAGCGGGAATCAGCCCCAGCATTTT
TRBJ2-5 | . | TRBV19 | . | CASSILGIETQYF | TGTGCCAGTAGTATCCTGGGGATAGAGACCCAGTACTTC
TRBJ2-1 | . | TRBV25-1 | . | CASSEYYTNEQFF | TGTGCCAGCAGTGAGTACTACACCAATGAGCAGTTCTTC
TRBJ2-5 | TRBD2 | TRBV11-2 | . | CASSLSHAGVGETQYF | TGTGCCAGCAGCTTGTCCCATGCGGGAGTTGGGGAGACCCAGTACTTC
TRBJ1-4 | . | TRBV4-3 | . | CASSQVWGRVANEKLFF | TGCGCCAGCAGCCAAGTGTGGGGAAGGGTAGCTAATGAAAAACTGTTTTTT
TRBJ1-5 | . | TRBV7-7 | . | CASSLEINQPQHF | TGTGCCAGCAGCTTAGAGATTAATCAGCCCCAGCATTTT
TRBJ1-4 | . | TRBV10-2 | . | CASSEATNEKLFF | TGCGCCAGCAGTGAGGCAACTAATGAAAAACTGTTTTTT
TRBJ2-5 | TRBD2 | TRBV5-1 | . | CASSLGTSGILYQETQYF | TGCGCCAGCAGCTTGGGGACTAGCGGGATCCTCTACCAAGAGACCCAGTACTTC
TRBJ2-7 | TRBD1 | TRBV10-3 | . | CAISEPEDRGGEQYF | TGTGCCATCAGTGAGCCGGAGGACAGGGGGGGCGAGCAGTACTTC
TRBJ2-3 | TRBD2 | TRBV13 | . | CASSLGLAGDTQYF | TGTGCCAGCAGCTTAGGCCTAGCGGGAGATACGCAGTATTTT
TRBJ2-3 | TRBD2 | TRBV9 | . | CASSSWTSGGLTDTQYF | TGTGCCAGCAGCTCATGGACTAGCGGGGGGCTCACAGATACGCAGTATTTT
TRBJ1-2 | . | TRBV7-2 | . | CASSWLDQGYGYTF | TGTGCCAGCAGCTGGCTGGACCAAGGGTATGGCTACACCTTC
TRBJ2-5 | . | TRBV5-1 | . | CASSVTYQETQYF | TGCGCCAGCAGCGTGACGTACCAAGAGACCCAGTACTTC
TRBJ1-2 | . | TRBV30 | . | CAWSSPGGANYGYTF | TGTGCCTGGAGCAGCCCTGGGGGCGCAAACTATGGCTACACCTTC
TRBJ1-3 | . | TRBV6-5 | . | CASSYSPGRNTIYF | TGTGCCAGCAGTTACTCCCCAGGGAGAAACACCATATATTTT
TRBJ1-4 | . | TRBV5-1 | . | CASSRSEDRRAEKLFF | TGCGCCAGCAGCCGCTCCGAAGACCGACGGGCTGAAAAACTGTTTTTT
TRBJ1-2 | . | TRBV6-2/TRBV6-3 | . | CASSYSGRWHGYTF | TGTGCCAGCAGTTACTCGGGCAGGTGGCATGGCTACACCTTC
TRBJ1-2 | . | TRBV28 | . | CASSLKGDSETF | TGTGCCAGCAGCCTCAAAGGCGATAGCGAGACCTTC
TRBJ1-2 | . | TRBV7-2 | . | CASSLGGGVASYGYTF | TGTGCCAGCAGCTTAGGAGGCGGGGTAGCTTCCTATGGCTACACCTTC
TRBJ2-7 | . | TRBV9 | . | CASSAHKGEQYF | TGTGCCAGCAGCGCCCACAAGGGAGAGCAGTACTTC
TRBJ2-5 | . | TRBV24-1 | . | CATSDHSSIQETQYF | TGTGCCACCAGTGACCACTCTAGTATCCAAGAGACCCAGTACTTC
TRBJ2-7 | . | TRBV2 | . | CASRYDDSYEQYF | TGTGCCAGCAGATATGACGACTCCTACGAGCAGTACTTC
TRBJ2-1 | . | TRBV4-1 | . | CASSQLGSSYNEQFF | TGCGCCAGCAGCCAACTGGGTAGCTCCTACAATGAGCAGTTCTTC